The 20 T cell receptor beta chains below come from one sample, sequenced in a study of blood T cells in healthy people across ages. A second 7 to 11 cycle PCR used barcoded and J-beta primers. TCRdb used MiXCR to reprocess the 5' RACE reads, holding one entry per CDR3 protein. The repertoire consists of some 930,000 distinct CDR3 sequences, with about 27% occurring once and the leading ten covering roughly 10%. A further study also used this sample, focusing on T cells of mothers and their children.

The source material was blood. The source is a woman in her forties in good health.

The chain recombines TRBV7-8 with TRBJ2-2, with D hard to call. The V gene lost 0 bases and the J gene lost 3 bases, with 17 bases spanning the gap. This CDR3 is built from 18 residues. Germline V gives CDR1 SGHVS, CDR2 FQNEAQ. The CDR3 region has the DNA TGTGCCAGCAGCTTAGCAGGAACAATCGTTGAAGACACCGGGGAGCTGTTTTTT. It yields the protein CASSLAGTIVEDTGELFF.

The J gene is TRBJ2-1, the V gene TRBV11-2; TRBD2 matches 7 bases. Germline V gene lookup returns CDR1 SGHAT and CDR2 FQNNGV. With 5 bases clipped from V and 9 bases from J, the junction kept 7 bases outside the gene matches. The length of the CDR3 is 13 residues. CDR3: CASSPGRGSEQFF. The CDR3 bases are TGTGCCAGCAGCCCCGGGCGGGGGAGTGAGCAGTTCTTC.

V and J are TRBV28 and TRBJ2-3, with D possibly being TRBD1 (6 bases). The V end lost 3 bases, the J end lost 5 bases, and 15 bases lay between the germline ends. CDR3 length: 15 amino acids. The germline gives CDR1 MDHEN, CDR2 SYDVKM. This CDR3 is CASSLDSRGLDTQYF. The CDR3 coding sequence is TGTGCCAGCAGTTTGGACTCAAGGGGGTTAGATACGCAGTATTTT.

This clonotype showed up just a few times. This sequence joins TRBV28 and TRBJ2-7, with TRBD2 matching over 7 bases. The CDR3 covers 16 residues. Germline V gene sequence: CDR1 MDHEN, CDR2 SYDVKM. The ends lost 2 bases at V and 3 bases at J; junction bases unmatched: 10. Here the CDR3 reads CASSLRRSGRDYEQYF. CDR3 nucleotide sequence: TGTGCCAGCAGTTTACGAAGATCAGGGAGGGACTACGAGCAGTACTTC.

This clonotype has only a few counts. The chain couples TRBV7-2 to TRBJ1-5, with D tentatively TRBD1 (5 bases). V lost 1 base and J lost 4, with 11 bases in between. From germline, CDR1 is SGHTA and CDR2 FQGNSA. The CDR3 extends over 15 amino acids. The CDR3 sequence is CASSLVGRTNQPQHF. As DNA, the CDR3 is TGTGCCAGCAGCTTAGTGGGACGGACAAATCAGCCCCAGCATTTT.

This clonotype was picked up a small number of times. The V and J genes are TRBV7-6 and TRBJ1-1, with 9 positions matching TRBD1. The length of the CDR3 is 16 residues. V was pared by 5 bases and J by 0 bases, with 7 bases of the junction left unmatched. CDR1 is SGHVS, CDR2 FNYEAQ, per germline. The CDR3 coding sequence is TGTGCCAGCAGCGCGGGGACAGGGAACATGAACACTGAAGCTTTCTTT. It encodes CASSAGTGNMNTEAFF.

The V and J genes are TRBV3-1 and TRBJ2-5; the D call may be TRBD1 or TRBD2 (5 bases each). The V end lost 4 bases, the J end lost 5 bases, and 14 bases lay between the germline ends. Germline V lookup: CDR1 LGHDT, CDR2 YNNKEL (reference sequence). This CDR3 is 14 amino acids long. The CDR3 loop reads CASSPGPTWETQYF. The CDR3 nucleotides read TGTGCCAGCAGCCCGGGACCGACATGGGAGACCCAGTACTTC.

Many counts were recorded for this clonotype. The CDR3 DNA sequence: TGTGCCAGCAGCTTCTCGGGAGAGACCCAGTACTTC. Residues: CASSFSGETQYF. The chain uses TRBV7-2 and TRBJ2-5; the D is unclear. The CDR3 spans 12 residues. V was trimmed by 3 bases and J by 4 bases, leaving 6 bases between them. Germline CDR1 and CDR2: SGHTA and FQGNSA.

The rearrangement uses TRBV25-1 and TRBJ2-7; 7 nucleotides agree with TRBD2. CDR1 MGHDK and CDR2 SYGVNS come from the germline V gene. With V trimmed by 4 bases and J by 2 bases, 5 bases remained unmatched. The CDR3 is 14 amino acids. The CDR3 DNA sequence: TGTGCCAGCAGTGTTACTAGCGTAACCTACGAGCAGTACTTC. Amino acids: CASSVTSVTYEQYF.

In its sample, this clonotype was seen a few times. This chain connects TRBV20-1 to TRBJ2-1, with 12 bases that match TRBD2. The tail of the sequence fits TRBJ2-7 better, so the J call may be wrong. The CDR3 covers 17 residues. The germline gives CDR1 DFQATT, CDR2 SNEGSKA (reference sequence). In DNA, the CDR3 is TGCAGTGCTAGACACTACGGACTAGCGGGGCCCTACAATGAGCAGTACTTC. Residues: CSARHYGLAGPYNEQYF.

The chain employs TRBV5-3 and TRBJ2-1; weak D call: TRBD2 (7 bases). TRBV5-3 is an ORF, with its function uncertain. The CDR3 consists of 15 residues. V was clipped by 3 bases and J by 8 bases, with 18 bases between them. CDR3 in amino acids: CARSSLGGGRHEQFF. The CDR3 DNA is TGTGCCAGAAGCTCATTAGGGGGGGGCCGTCATGAGCAGTTCTTC.

On this clonotype: An end of the junction differs from the germline gene, which may be a read error. This sequence joins TRBV6-1 and TRBJ1-2; 12 bases align to TRBD1. Looked up from germline, CDR1 is MNHNS and CDR2 is SASEGT. The CDR3 has 14 amino acids. The chain's CDR3 is CAGRGTGGFYGYTF. For the CDR3, the DNA is TGTGCCGGCAGAGGGACAGGGGGCTTCTATGGCTACACCTTC.

The chain joins TRBV21-1 to TRBJ2-5. TRBV21-1 is noted as a pseudogene. CDR3 size: 14 residues. CDR3: CASRKRRNQETQYF. The CDR3 nucleotides are TGTGCCAGCAGGAAGAGGCGGAACCAAGAGACCCAGTACTTC.

This clonotype was seen repeatedly, ten times or more. J is TRBJ2-1 and V is TRBV20-1, with D possibly matching TRBD2 (7 bases). The V and J ends lost 0 bases and 4 bases respectively, with 10 bases between them. CDR1 is DFQATT, CDR2 SNEGSKA, per germline (reference sequence). This CDR3 is built from 14 residues. CDR3 bases: TGCAGTGCTAGAGAGGGAGGGGGTTACAATGAGCAGTTCTTC. As protein: CSAREGGGYNEQFF.

In its sample, this clonotype was seen a few times. V is TRBV7-2 and J is TRBJ1-2, with D uncertain. The CDR3 length is 17 residues. In germline, CDR1 is SGHTA, CDR2 FQGNSA. V shed 1 base and J shed 5 bases, with 20 bases lying between them. CDR3 DNA sequence: TGTGCCAGCAGCTTAGGTCCTCCAGGCAGGCGGAATTATGGCTACACCTTC. Encoded protein: CASSLGPPGRRNYGYTF.

V and J are TRBV6-1 and TRBJ1-2; D remains ambiguous. The CDR3 totals 15 residues. Germline values: CDR1 MNHNS, CDR2 SASEGT. Between the trimmed V and J ends, which lost 1 base and 2 bases, there was a span of 11 bases. The CDR3 protein is CASSEVGRRNYGYTF. The CDR3 region has the DNA TGTGCCAGCAGTGAAGTGGGGAGGCGAAACTATGGCTACACCTTC.

This chain connects TRBV5-1 to TRBJ2-7, with D unclear. Trimming removed 5 bases at V and 3 bases at J, with 18 bases between. The CDR3 is 15 residues long. CDR1 and CDR2 (germline): SGHRS, YFSETQ. The CDR3 here is CASSSDQTLLYEQYF. Written as DNA, the CDR3 is TGCGCCAGCAGTTCCGATCAAACCCTTCTCTACGAGCAGTACTTC.

This clonotype was seen a handful of times. The V gene is TRBV19, the J gene TRBJ1-6; tentatively, D is TRBD1 (5 bases). This CDR3 has 15 amino acids. Trimming removed 3 bases at V and 3 bases at J, with 9 bases between. Germline V gives CDR1 LNHDA, CDR2 SQIVND (reference sequence). CDR3 bases: TGTGCCAGTAGTATTGGGACTATCTATAATTCACCCCTCCACTTT. Translated, it gives CASSIGTIYNSPLHF.

As to this clonotype: A much larger clone differs from this one at a single base, so this may be a read error. The chain employs TRBV20-1 and TRBJ2-4; tentative D call: TRBD1 (6 bases). V was shortened by 5 bases and J by 13 bases, with 27 bases between the two germline ends. Germline-derived CDR1 and CDR2 are DFQATT and SNEGSKA (reference sequence). The length of the CDR3 is 15 residues. CDR3 in DNA: TGCAGTGCTCCCAACAGGGCAGGAGGCGTATACAAGCAGTACTTC. This encodes CSAPNRAGGVYKQYF.

The sample holds many counts of this clonotype. V is TRBV29-1 and J is TRBJ2-5, with unresolved D. Germline V gives CDR1 SQVTM, CDR2 ANQGSEA. The length of the CDR3 is 14 residues. V shed 5 bases and J shed 5 bases, with 18 bases lying between them. The CDR3 bases are TGCAGCGTTAGCAGGTTAGGTGGGCAGGAGACCCAGTACTTC. Translating it yields CSVSRLGGQETQYF.